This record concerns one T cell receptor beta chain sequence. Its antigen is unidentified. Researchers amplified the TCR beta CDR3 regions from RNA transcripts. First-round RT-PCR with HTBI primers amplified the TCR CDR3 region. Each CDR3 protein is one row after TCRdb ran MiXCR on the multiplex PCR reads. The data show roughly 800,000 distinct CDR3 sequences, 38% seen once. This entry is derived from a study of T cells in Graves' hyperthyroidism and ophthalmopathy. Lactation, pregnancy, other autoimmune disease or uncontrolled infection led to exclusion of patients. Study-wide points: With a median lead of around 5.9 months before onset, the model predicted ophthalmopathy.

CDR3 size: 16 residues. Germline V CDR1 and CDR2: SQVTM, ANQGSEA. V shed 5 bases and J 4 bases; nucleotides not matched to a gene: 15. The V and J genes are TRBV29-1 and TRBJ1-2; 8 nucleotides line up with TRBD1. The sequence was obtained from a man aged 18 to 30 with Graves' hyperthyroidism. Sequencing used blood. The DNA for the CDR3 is TGCAGCGTTCTCCGGTCTACAGGGACAGGAACCTATGGCTACACCTTC. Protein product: CSVLRSTGTGTYGYTF. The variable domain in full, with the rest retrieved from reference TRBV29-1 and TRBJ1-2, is SAVISQKPSRDICQRGTSLTIQCQVDSQVTMMFWYRQQPGQSLTLIATANQGSEATYESGFVIDKFPISRPNLTFSTLTVSNMSPEDSSIYLCSVLRSTGTGTYGYTFGSGTRLTVV.